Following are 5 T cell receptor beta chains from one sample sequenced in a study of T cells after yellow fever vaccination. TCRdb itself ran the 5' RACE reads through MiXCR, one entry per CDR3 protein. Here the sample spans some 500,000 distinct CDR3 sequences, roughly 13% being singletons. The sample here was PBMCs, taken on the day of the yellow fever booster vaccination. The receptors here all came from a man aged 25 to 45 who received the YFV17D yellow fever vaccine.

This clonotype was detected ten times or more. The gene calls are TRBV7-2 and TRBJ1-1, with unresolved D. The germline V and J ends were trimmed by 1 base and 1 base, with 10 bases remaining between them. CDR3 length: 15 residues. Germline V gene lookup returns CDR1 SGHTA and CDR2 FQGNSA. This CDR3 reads CASSLGVSANTEAFF. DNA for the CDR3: TGTGCCAGCAGCTTAGGCGTGTCAGCGAACACTGAAGCTTTCTTT.

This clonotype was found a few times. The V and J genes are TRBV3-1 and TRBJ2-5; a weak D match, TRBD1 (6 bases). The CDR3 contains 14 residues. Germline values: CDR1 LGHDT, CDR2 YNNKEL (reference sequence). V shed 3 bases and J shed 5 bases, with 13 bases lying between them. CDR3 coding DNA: TGTGCCAGCAGCCAGCCTGGGGGCGAGGAGACCCAGTACTTC. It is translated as CASSQPGGEETQYF.

The CDR3 region is CASSLVSGRRNEQFF. CDR3 coding DNA: TGCGCCAGCAGCTTGGTTAGCGGGAGACGCAATGAGCAGTTCTTC. The V and J genes are TRBV5-1 and TRBJ2-1, with TRBD2 identical over 9 bases. Trimming cost V 0 bases and J 6 bases; bases outside gene matches: 4. CDR3 length equals 15 residues. Germline V lookup: CDR1 SGHRS, CDR2 YFSETQ.

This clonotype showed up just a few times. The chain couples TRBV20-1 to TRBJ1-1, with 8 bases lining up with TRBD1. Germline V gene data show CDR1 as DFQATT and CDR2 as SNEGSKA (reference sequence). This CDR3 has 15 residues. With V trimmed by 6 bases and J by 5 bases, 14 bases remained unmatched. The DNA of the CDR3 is TGCAGTGCCAGCCATAGGGGACAGGTAGGGACTGAAGCTTTCTTT. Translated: CSASHRGQVGTEAFF.

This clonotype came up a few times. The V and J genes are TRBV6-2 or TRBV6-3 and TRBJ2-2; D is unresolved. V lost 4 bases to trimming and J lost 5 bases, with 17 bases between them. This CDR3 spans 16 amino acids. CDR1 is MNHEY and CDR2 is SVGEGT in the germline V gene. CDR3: CASSWSRGVETGELFF. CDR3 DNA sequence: TGTGCCAGCAGTTGGTCCCGAGGCGTCGAAACCGGGGAGCTGTTTTTT.